Listed below are T cell receptor beta chains from one sample, sequenced in a study of beta chain features in type 1 diabetes. Profiling relied on immunoSEQ multiplex PCR, and the TCRdb table lists in-frame clones only, not all of them. The sample shows some 250,000 clones, around 14% of them seen only once. The sequenced sample was naive CD4+ T cells from blood. The receptors originated from a man under 40 with type 1 diabetes. Each CDR3 is given with its conserved first and last residue. Size is stated for part of the rows, as once, few or many counts, or as a class when the clone is expanded.

13	NA	TRBV29-1	TRBJ2-7	CSILAGLSYEQYF
13	few	TRBV6-5	TRBJ1-2	CASSTTGFNGYTF
13	few	TRBV5-4	TRBJ1-5	CASSLMGGGPQHF
13	NA	TRBV2	TRBJ2-2	CASRDLAPGELFF
13	NA	TRBV5-4	TRBJ2-5	CASSWTGRETQYF
12	few	TRBV29-1	TRBJ1-1	CSGTGVGTEAFF
16	NA	TRBV27	TRBJ2-1	CASSSSGAGGDNEQFF
14	NA	TRBV2	TRBJ2-7	CASSETSAGGEQYF
17	few	TRBV9	TRBJ2-1	CASSVGASGGSYNEQFF
15	NA	TRBV30	TRBJ2-3	CAWSADRLASDTQYF
14	NA	TRBV5-4	TRBJ1-1	CASSLRRVNTEAFF
14	NA	TRBV7-9	TRBJ2-2	CASSWGQGNGELFF
14	NA	TRBV27	TRBJ2-7	CASTDRTGPYEQYF
12	NA	TRBV6-5	TRBJ2-3	CASSESQGQGYF
13	NA	TRBV30	NA	CAWSPTTGIEQYF
15	NA	TRBV19	TRBJ1-1	CASTDRAVGNTEAFF
17	few	TRBV5-4	TRBJ2-3	CASTTLSSGGVTDTQYF
14	few	TRBV28	TRBJ2-7	CASSSGTSGELQHF
13	NA	TRBV2	TRBJ2-7	CASGRDTTYEQYF
16	few	TRBV5-1	TRBJ2-5	CASSLEGGLARETQYF
15	NA	TRBV18	TRBJ2-1	CASSPGGGSYNEQFF
19	few	TRBV11-3	TRBJ2-1	CASSLDPRQQGRTYNEQFF
12	few	TRBV2	TRBJ1-5	CASSAGDQPQHF
15	few	TRBV5-1	TRBJ2-1	CASSPSGQVYNEQFF
17	NA	TRBV10-3	TRBJ2-2	CAISPSLGSGDGGELFF
15	NA	TRBV18	TRBJ2-6	CASSPTGPGANVLTF
16	NA	TRBV7-2	TRBJ2-1	CASSLASGRVYNEQFF
16	NA	TRBV11-2	TRBJ2-1	CASSLGGQGGRGEQFF
15	NA	TRBV7-2	TRBJ1-2	CASSLGDSRSYGYTF
12	few	TRBV2	TRBJ2-2	CASRREIGELFF
14	NA	TRBV7-9	TRBJ2-2	CASSLDRNTGELFF
13	NA	TRBV6-5	TRBJ1-1	CASSYEGVTEAFF